The clone carrying this T cell receptor beta chain was counted a single time. This sample is part of a study of blood T cell repertoires in COVID-19. Germline assignment: CDR1 GTSNPN and CDR2 SVGIG (reference sequence). This CDR3 is 10 amino acids long. The V end lost 2 bases, the J end lost 5 bases, and 3 bases lay between the germline ends. TCRdb keeps only in-frame clones here, not all; method: immunoSEQ multiplex PCR. Of 200,000 to 250,000 clones in the sample, roughly 86% were seen once. Sample: peripheral blood. The TCR originated in an older woman with acute or convalescent COVID-19. This chain links TRBV30 with TRBJ1-1; D call uncertain. Here the CDR3 DNA reads TGTGCCTGGAGTCGGACTGAAGCTTTCTTT. Translation: CAWSRTEAFF.